This T cell receptor (beta chain) was found in a study of CD8 T cells in Susac syndrome. Germline loops: CDR1 SGHTA, CDR2 FQGNSA. Unmatched junction bases numbered 11, after V lost 5 bases and J lost 6 bases. The CDR3 has 15 amino acids. The authors reverse transcribed roughly 0.5 to 1 ug RNA with random hexamers. TCRdb ran MiXCR on the immunoSEQ multiplex PCR reads and lists one entry per CDR3 protein. The data hold 150,000 to 200,000 distinct CDR3 sequences, with approximately 96% observed a single time. The chain links TRBV7-2 to TRBJ2-3; TRBD1 matches at 7 bases. The source is a human donor with multiple sclerosis. The sample was CD4+ T cells from PBMCs. CDR3 coding DNA: TGTGCCAGCAGCCCAGGGGGTTTCACCTCGGATACGCAGTATTTT. This gives the protein CASSPGGFTSDTQYF.